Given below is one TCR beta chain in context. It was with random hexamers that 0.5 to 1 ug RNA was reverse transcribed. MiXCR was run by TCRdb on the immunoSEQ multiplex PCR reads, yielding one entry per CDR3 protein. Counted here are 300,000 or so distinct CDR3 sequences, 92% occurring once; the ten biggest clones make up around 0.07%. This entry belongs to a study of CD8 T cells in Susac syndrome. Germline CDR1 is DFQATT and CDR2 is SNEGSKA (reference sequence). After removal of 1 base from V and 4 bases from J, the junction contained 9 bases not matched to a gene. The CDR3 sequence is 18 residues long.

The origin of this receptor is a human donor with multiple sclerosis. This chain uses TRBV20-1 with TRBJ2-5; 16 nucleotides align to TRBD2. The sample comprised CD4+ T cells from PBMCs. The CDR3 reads CSARAPGLAGGPGETQYF. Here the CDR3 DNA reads TGCAGTGCTAGAGCACCGGGACTAGCGGGGGGGCCGGGAGAGACCCAGTACTTC.